This T cell receptor (beta chain) was recovered during a study of T cell changes during pregnancy in multiple sclerosis. The assay was immunoSEQ multiplex PCR, and TCRdb's table has in-frame clones only and misses some. Of 90,000 to 120,000 clones listed, about 90% are singletons. The CDR3 is 14 residues long. Trimming cost V 4 bases and J 7 bases; bases outside gene matches: 5. The germline V gene has CDR1 MGHRA and CDR2 YSYEKL. The rearrangement uses TRBV4-1 and TRBJ2-1, with 9 bases matching TRBD2. This sequence was found in a female donor in good health, enrolled as a control in a pregnancy study. The sequenced sample was peripheral blood, obtained in the third trimester of pregnancy. The CDR3 coding sequence is TGCGCCAGCAGCCTAGCGGGGGAGAGGAATGAGCAGTTCTTC. Translating it yields CASSLAGERNEQFF.